The 5 T cell receptor beta chains given below trace back to one sample, sequenced in a study of PD-1 blockade in classical Hodgkin lymphoma (dated by TCRdb to 2018 to 2021). Libraries were prepared through the immunoSEQ multiplex PCR assay. TCRdb holds this immuneACCESS table with in-frame rearrangements only. Some clones are missing; in checked studies, unresolved V genes explain under half, and the rest has no known cause. This sample is represented by about 20,000 clones; about four fifths of them were singletons. Roughly 1.2% of the sample is in the top ten clones. The sample's time point label is to be understood as: newly diagnosed, previously untreated cHL patient sample. A Miltenyi CD4+ T cell isolation kit was used for magnetic negative selection to purify CD4+ T cells from thawed PBMCs. The sample was CD4+ T cells from blood. These receptors were collected from a human donor with classical Hodgkin lymphoma.

The chain has TRBV7-3 and TRBJ2-1; TRBD2 might be the D (6 bases). Trimming shortened V by 5 bases and J by 8 bases, and 19 bases separated the two germline ends. CDR1 is SGHTA, CDR2 FQGTGA, per germline. This CDR3 is 15 amino acids long. The CDR3: CASSLVGGKVDEQFF. In DNA, the CDR3 is TGTGCCAGCAGCCTTGTGGGCGGGAAAGTCGATGAGCAGTTCTTC. The entire variable domain, with the rest obtained from reference TRBV7-3 and TRBJ2-1, is as follows: GAGVSQTPSNKVTEKGKYVELRCDPISGHTALYWYRQSLGQGPEFLIYFQGTGAADDSGLPNDRFFAVRPEGSVSTLKIQRTERGDSAVYLCASSLVGGKVDEQFFGPGTRLTVL.

The gene calls are TRBV7-2 and TRBJ2-7; TRBD1 matches at 11 bases. The CDR3 loop spans 16 amino acids. After removal of 3 bases from V and 3 bases from J, the junction contained 7 bases not matched to a gene. Germline V gives CDR1 SGHTA, CDR2 FQGNSA. The CDR3 nucleotides are TGTGCCAGCAGCTTTGGGTCCGGGACAGGGGGCTACGAGCAGTACTTC. It codes for CASSFGSGTGGYEQYF.

V is TRBV10-3 and J is TRBJ1-2, with 9 bases aligning to TRBD1. Trimming at V came to 11 bases and at J to 5 bases, leaving 12 bases not matched to a gene. The germline V gene has CDR1 ENHRY and CDR2 SYGVKD. There are 14 residues in the CDR3. In DNA, the CDR3 is TGTGCCGCCGGACAGGGGAGTGAAGGGTATGGCTACACCTTC. It specifies CAAGQGSEGYGYTF.

The gene calls are TRBV6-5 and TRBJ1-1; 7 bases line up with TRBD1. With V trimmed by 2 bases and J by 7 bases, 7 bases remained unmatched. The CDR3 extends over 14 amino acids. Germline assignment: CDR1 MNHEY and CDR2 SVGAGI. In DNA, the CDR3 is TGTGCCAGCAGTTACCGCGGGACAGATCTTGAAGCTTTCTTT. This codes for CASSYRGTDLEAFF.

This chain joins TRBV5-4 and TRBJ1-2, with D possibly TRBD1 on 6 matching bases. The CDR3 consists of 14 residues. Germline V lookup: CDR1 SGHNT, CDR2 YYREEE (reference sequence). Trimming pared 4 bases from V and 4 bases from J, leaving 14 bases between. CDR3 in DNA: TGTGCCAGCAGCCCGGCGGGGGGGCCCTATGGCTACACCTTC. Its protein is CASSPAGGPYGYTF.